These 7 T cell receptor beta chains originate from one sample sequenced in a study of control samples from healthy donors and cancer patients. The repertoire was sequenced with immunoSEQ multiplex PCR; TCRdb's copy has only in-frame clones and lacks some. The table lists about 120,000 clones, 80% to 90% of them singletons, with 0.95% to 1.3% in the top ten. Input material: PBMCs. The receptors were gathered from a woman aged 45-65 years with colorectal cancer.

The V call is TRBV11-2, the J call TRBJ2-7; 10 bases fit TRBD1. The CDR3 is 17 residues long. The V and J ends lost 1 base and 2 bases, in that order; junction bases with no gene match: 8. CDR1 and CDR2 from the germline V gene are SGHAT and FQNNGV. The CDR3 coding sequence is TGTGCCAGCAGCTTAGGACAGGGGGCGCTTGGCCCCTACGAGCAGTACTTC. This sequence encodes CASSLGQGALGPYEQYF. Using reference TRBV11-2 and TRBJ2-7 for the parts outside the CDR3, the full variable domain is EAGVAQSPRYKIIEKRQSVAFWCNPISGHATLYWYQQILGQGPKLLIQFQNNGVVDDSQLPKDRFSAERLKGVDSTLKIQPAKLEDSAVYLCASSLGQGALGPYEQYFGPGTRLTVT.

This chain links TRBV4-1 with TRBJ1-6, with D uncertain. The CDR3 has 14 residues. V shed 0 bases and J shed 10 bases, with 10 bases lying between them. The V gene's germline CDR1 is MGHRA and CDR2 YSYEKL. The CDR3 here is CASSQEGTASPLHF. In nucleotides, the CDR3 is TGCGCCAGCAGCCAAGAGGGTACAGCATCACCCCTCCACTTT.

The chain links TRBV9 to TRBJ2-5; TRBD2 aligns across 11 bases. Germline V gene lookup returns CDR1 SGDLS and CDR2 YYNGEE. With V trimmed by 0 bases and J by 5 bases, 3 bases remained unmatched. The CDR3 covers 15 residues. The CDR3: CASSVGLAGRETQYF. CDR3 nucleotides: TGTGCCAGCAGCGTAGGACTAGCGGGACGGGAGACCCAGTACTTC.

The J gene is TRBJ2-7, the V gene TRBV11-2, with D possibly being TRBD2 (6 bases). The V gene lost 5 bases and the J gene lost 1 base, with 12 bases spanning the gap. CDR3 length equals 14 residues. In germline, CDR1 is SGHAT, CDR2 FQNNGV. CDR3 nucleotides: TGTGCCAGCAGCCAGGGACGGGGGTCCTACGAGCAGTACTTC. Translated: CASSQGRGSYEQYF.

This clone was seen only a few times. The chain carries TRBV11-1 and TRBJ2-5; no clear D gene. V was pared by 5 bases and J by 3 bases, with 13 bases between. CDR1 is SGHAT, CDR2 FQDESV, per germline (reference sequence). This CDR3 contains 14 residues. The CDR3, as DNA: TGTGCCAGCAGCCTAGAATACAGAAAAGAGACCCAGTACTTC. This translates into CASSLEYRKETQYF. The full variable domain, its missing parts supplied by reference TRBV11-1 and TRBJ2-5, is EAEVAQSPRYKITEKSQAVAFWCDPISGHATLYWYRQILGQGPELLVQFQDESVVDDSQLPKDRFSAERLKGVDSTLKIQPAELGDSAMYLCASSLEYRKETQYFGPGTRLLVL.

This chain connects TRBV20-1 to TRBJ2-3; D is possibly TRBD2 (6 bases). Trimming left V 3 bases short and J 0 bases short, with 7 bases between. The CDR3 contains 13 residues. Germline CDR1 and CDR2: DFQATT and SNEGSKA (reference sequence). In DNA form, the CDR3 reads TGCAGTGCTAGTAGCGGTAGCACAGATACGCAGTATTTT. It specifies CSASSGSTDTQYF.

This clone has only one observation. Other DNA sequences in the sample encode the same CDR3. The V call is TRBV3-1 (or the pseudogene TRBV3-2), the J call TRBJ2-7, with TRBD1 identical over 11 bases. CDR3 length equals 15 residues. The ends lost 6 bases at V and 2 bases at J; junction bases unmatched: 6. Germline loops: CDR1 LGHDT, CDR2 YNNKEL (reference sequence). This CDR3 reads CASSHPGQGAYEQYF. The CDR3 nucleotides read TGTGCCAGCAGTCACCCGGGACAGGGGGCCTACGAGCAGTACTTC.